The clone carrying this TCR beta chain has only a few counts. In terms of age and location, participants ranged from roughly 18 to 100 years and lived in about two dozen US areas. Clinical history reported by participants formed the basis on which cohorts were assigned. The V end lost 4 bases, the J end lost 4 bases, and 10 bases lay between the germline ends. Germline V gives CDR1 SQVTM, CDR2 ANQGSEA. This CDR3 has 12 amino acids. The data were obtained in a study of blood T cell repertoires in COVID-19. Background on the study: Acute-phase and convalescent COVID-19 samples originated in the United States, Italy and Spain. The cDNA or gDNA used as material had been derived from T cells, B-cell-depleted T cells, or PBMCs.

Only in-frame clones appear in the TCRdb table, and some are missing; sequencing was by immunoSEQ multiplex PCR. The sample holds 150,000 to 200,000 clones; approximately 88% are singletons and the top ten take more than 8.5%. The sequenced sample consisted of PBMCs or T cells enriched from blood (not recorded which). The gene calls are TRBV29-1 and TRBJ1-1; D gene ambiguous. The source is a woman between 18 and 29 years old who had recovered from COVID-19. CDR3 coding DNA: TGCAGCGTTGTTCCTCCTATCACTGAAGCTTTCTTT. Translating gives CSVVPPITEAFF.